A selection of T cell receptor beta chains follows, all from one sample in a study of early stage breast cancer tumors. The assay was immunoSEQ multiplex PCR, and TCRdb's table has in-frame clones only and misses some. The sample holds about 58,000 clones; about three quarters are singletons and the top ten take less than 4%. Sequenced: blood. Every receptor here comes from a young adult with breast cancer. Both conserved end residues are part of each CDR3. The D gene is left open where the match is weak. Rows may omit the clone size; those that give it use once, few, many or a size class.

v_gene,j_gene,d_gene,abundance,CDR3nt,CDR3aa
TRBV6-1,TRBJ1-4,-,few,TGTGCCAGCAGTGAACAGGGTTTCGAAAAACTGTTTTTT,CASSEQGFEKLFF
TRBV11-2,TRBJ2-7,-,-,TGTGCCAGCAGCTTAGAGGTGGGACCCCACTACGAGCAGTACTTC,CASSLEVGPHYEQYF
TRBV7-9,TRBJ2-3,-,once,TGTGCCAGCAGCTCACGGAGCCCAGATACGCAGTATTTT,CASSSRSPDTQYF
TRBV9,TRBJ2-3,-,-,TGTGCCAGCACTGGAGGCGGAACCACAGATACGCAGTATTTT,CASTGGGTTDTQYF
TRBV13,TRBJ1-4,-,-,TGTGCCAGCAGCTCACCGGACATACTTAATGAAAAACTGTTTTTT,CASSSPDILNEKLFF
TRBV18,TRBJ2-5,-,-,TGTGCCAGCTCACCACAGGGGGAGACCCAGTACTTC,CASSPQGETQYF
TRBV10-3,TRBJ1-1,TRBD1,-,TGTGCCATCAGTGAGCCGACTCGGACAGGGCACCTCGGTCTTACTGAAGCTTTCTTT,CAISEPTRTGHLGLTEAFF
TRBV10-3,TRBJ1-1,-,-,TGTGCCGGAATCGGCAGGACGGCTTTCTTT,CAGIGRTAFF
TRBV6-5,TRBJ2-7,-,-,TGTGCCAGCAGTCCCGACTCGCTCAGCGAGCAGTACTTC,CASSPDSLSEQYF
TRBV18,TRBJ2-2,-,-,TGTGCCAGCTCACCGGAGACAGTTAACACCGGGGAGCTGTTTTTT,CASSPETVNTGELFF
TRBV7-2,TRBJ2-5,TRBD2,-,TGTGCCAGCAGCTTAGGGTCGGGAGGTGAGACCCAGTACTTC,CASSLGSGGETQYF
TRBV7-2,TRBJ2-1,-,-,TGTGCCAGCAGCCCCCTTAGGGGGTACAATGAGCAGTTCTTC,CASSPLRGYNEQFF
TRBV5-1,TRBJ2-7,-,-,TGCGCCAGCAGCCCGGACACCGCCTACGAGCAGTACTTC,CASSPDTAYEQYF
TRBV4-2,TRBJ2-1,-,once,TGTGCCAGCAGCCAACTTTCCACAGGGTCACGGTACAATGAGCAGTTCTTC,CASSQLSTGSRYNEQFF
TRBV7-9,TRBJ1-5,-,-,TGTGCCAGCAGCTTAGCGCAGGCTCAGCCCCAGCATTTT,CASSLAQAQPQHF
TRBV6-5,TRBJ2-7,-,-,TGTGCCAGCAGTTGGGGCAGGGGGGACGAGCAGTACTTC,CASSWGRGDEQYF
TRBV14,TRBJ1-1,TRBD1,-,TGTGCCAGCAGCCATGGAGGGACAGTTGAAGCTTTCTTT,CASSHGGTVEAFF
TRBV6-5,TRBJ1-1,-,-,TGTGCCAGCAGTTACCGGTTGAACACTGAAGCTTTCTTT,CASSYRLNTEAFF
TRBV5-8,TRBJ1-5,-,few,TGTGCCAGCGGATTAAATCAGCCCCAGCATTTT,CASGLNQPQHF
TRBV19,TRBJ1-3,-,-,TGTGCCAGTAGTATAGCACTTGGTGGAAACACCATATATTTT,CASSIALGGNTIYF
TRBV4-1,TRBJ2-2,TRBD2,-,TGCGCCAGCAGACCCTTGGGACTAGCGGGAGGGGCCGGGGAGCTGTTTTTT,CASRPLGLAGGAGELFF
TRBV18,TRBJ2-7,TRBD2,-,TGTGCCAGCTCACCACCTCAAGCGGCTAGCGGGAACTACGAGCAGTACTTC,CASSPPQAASGNYEQYF
TRBV5-1,TRBJ2-3,TRBD2,-,TGCGCCAGCAGCTGGCGGACTAGCGGGAGCAATACGCAGTATTTT,CASSWRTSGSNTQYF
TRBV7-2,TRBJ2-1,-,-,TGTGCCAGCAGCTCGGACTGGGGGGAGCAGTTCTTC,CASSSDWGEQFF
TRBV19,TRBJ1-2,-,-,TGTGCCAGTAGTATTAGAGGCTCGGGATATGGCTACACCTTC,CASSIRGSGYGYTF